This T cell receptor beta chain is drawn from a study of cytomegalovirus exposure and HLA in healthy donors. Study-wide results and limits: Segments of the TCR beta V type were, in most cases, productive about 87% or about 30% of the time in an earlier analysis. Accurate HLA-A and HLA-B prediction from TCR beta sequences was reported for most subjects. Many donors carried some public TCRs, although rarity characterized most TCR sequences.

This clone was detected only once. Its antigen is unidentified. The CDR3 contains 16 residues. In germline, CDR1 is SGHRS, CDR2 YFSETQ. V dropped 0 bases and J dropped 4; count of bases not matched to a gene: 7. Amplification used 60 Vbeta primers and 13 Jbeta primers. TCRdb keeps only in-frame clones here, not all; method: immunoSEQ multiplex PCR. The sample holds about 170,000 clones, roughly 82% seen once. The sequencing sample was made of PBMCs. The sequence was obtained from a girl between 5 and 17 years old in good health and CMV-seropositive. The chain is built from TRBV5-1 and TRBJ2-3; TRBD2 matches at 8 bases. The CDR3: CASSLAPGGDADTQYF. CDR3 nucleotides: TGCGCCAGCAGCTTGGCCCCGGGGGGGGATGCAGATACGCAGTATTTT.